This TCR beta chain was sequenced during a study of T cell responses to AZD1222 COVID-19 vaccine. The V and J ends lost 2 bases and 0 bases respectively, with 12 bases between them. The CDR3 is 16 amino acids. Germline assignment: CDR1 SGHTS and CDR2 YDEGEE. A note on this clone: Its target is unknown.

Findings and limits, study-wide: Across spike, vaccine-associated CD4 TCRs were found, dominant at 160-218 and 743-854. Donors were mostly white British, more females; clonal diversity possibly underestimated. Baseline serology detected seropositivity in only six AZD1222 recipients. Receipt of two AZD1222 doses was followed by a rise in Spike-specific TCR breadth and depth.

This table comes from immunoSEQ multiplex PCR, and its TCRdb copy is limited to in-frame clones, with some not included. Of approximately 170,000 clones listed, 94% were seen once; the top ten hold 5.1%. The sequence was collected from an adult who received the AZD1222 COVID-19 vaccine. The starting material was peripheral blood, obtained 28 days after the second AZD1222 dose. This chain connects TRBV5-8 to TRBJ1-3; D is undetermined. The CDR3 nucleotides are TGTGCCAGCAGCTTCGTCCGTTTGAGCTCTGGAAACACCATATATTTT. This gives the protein CASSFVRLSSGNTIYF.